These T cell receptor beta chains were read from a single sample in a study of cytomegalovirus exposure and HLA in healthy donors. TCRdb's table, derived via immunoSEQ multiplex PCR, lists solely in-frame clones and lacks some. Of over 130,000 clones in the sample, roughly 80% were seen once. The specimen was PBMCs. These receptors originate from a human donor in good health. The CDR3 runs from the conserved cysteine through the conserved F or W. A D gene is named only where the DNA matches it firmly. Size values are once, few and many counts, or a class for expanded clones, and some rows have none.

J	D	V	size	DNA	CDR3
TRBJ2-1	.	TRBV9	.	TGTGCCAGCAGCGTAGTAGGGGCAGACTACAATGAGCAGTTCTTC	CASSVVGADYNEQFF
TRBJ2-2	TRBD1	TRBV4-3	.	TGCGCCAGCAGCTTGATACAGGGGATGCCCGGGGAGCTGTTTTTT	CASSLIQGMPGELFF
TRBJ2-7	.	TRBV7-2	.	TGTGCCAGCAGCCAATTCCACCCCCCAGGGTGGGAGCAGTACTTC	CASSQFHPPGWEQYF
TRBJ1-2	.	TRBV5-6	.	TGTGCCAGCAGCTTGGGCGGGGTTTCGTTTGCTGGCTACACCTTC	CASSLGGVSFAGYTF
TRBJ1-2	TRBD1	TRBV16	.	TGTGCCAGCAGCCAATCGATACAGGGGGCGATCGGCTACACCTTC	CASSQSIQGAIGYTF
TRBJ1-1	.	TRBV6-1	.	TGTGCCAGCAGCCAGGGCCTTCAGGTAACTGAAGCTTTCTTT	CASSQGLQVTEAFF
TRBJ1-5	.	TRBV10-3	.	TGTGCCATCAGCCGACGGGGAAATCAGCCCCAGCATTTT	CAISRRGNQPQHF
TRBJ2-7	TRBD2	TRBV10-3	.	TGTGCCATCAGTGACTCCGAGCGGGGATACGAGCAGTACTTC	CAISDSERGYEQYF
TRBJ2-1	TRBD2	TRBV28	.	TGTGCCAGCAGTTTACCCACTACTAGCGGGAAGTACAATGAGCAGTTCTTC	CASSLPTTSGKYNEQFF
TRBJ2-7	TRBD2	TRBV7-8	.	TGTGCCAGCAGCTTAGTTCTAGCGGGGGGGCATTCCTACGAGCAGTACTTC	CASSLVLAGGHSYEQYF
TRBJ1-3	.	TRBV4-3	few	TGCGCCAGCAGCCAAGTGGGCCTCTCTGGAAACACCATATATTTT	CASSQVGLSGNTIYF
TRBJ2-2	TRBD1	TRBV7-9	once	TGTGCCAGCAGCTCGACAGGGGGCGCAGTTATCGGGGAGCTGTTTTTT	CASSSTGGAVIGELFF
TRBJ1-4	.	TRBV4-3	.	TGCGCCAGCAGCCAAGAAAGGGGAGGACTTAATGAAAAACTGTTTTTT	CASSQERGGLNEKLFF
TRBJ1-1	.	TRBV2	once	TGTGCCAGCAGTGAATGGACAGCAGGCCATGAAGCTTTCTTT	CASSEWTAGHEAFF
TRBJ1-2	.	TRBV7-6	.	TGTGCCAGCAGCTTAGCTGTAGAGGGAGGCGATGGCTACACCTTC	CASSLAVEGGDGYTF
TRBJ2-6	.	TRBV5-1	.	TGCGCCAGCAGCTTGGAAGGTTCAGGGTCTGGGGCCAACGTCCTGACTTTC	CASSLEGSGSGANVLTF
TRBJ2-7	TRBD2	TRBV7-9	.	TGTGCCAGCATCAGCGGGGCTTCCTACGAGCAGTACTTC	CASISGASYEQYF
TRBJ1-6	.	TRBV7-9	.	TGTGCCAGCAGCTTAGTACCAGGGGATAATTCACCCCTCCACTTT	CASSLVPGDNSPLHF
TRBJ2-7	.	TRBV5-4	.	TGTGCCAGCAGCTCAGAAAGGAGGAAAATCGAGCAGTACTTC	CASSSERRKIEQYF
TRBJ1-2	.	TRBV27	.	TGTGCCAGCAGTTCGACTCGGACAGATGGCTACACCTTC	CASSSTRTDGYTF
TRBJ1-5	.	TRBV28	.	TGTGCCAGCAGCACTCCAGGGGCAGGACAGCCCCAGCATTTT	CASSTPGAGQPQHF
TRBJ1-1	.	TRBV27	.	TGTGCCAGCAGCCGCCCGGGGGGCGAAGCTTTCTTT	CASSRPGGEAFF
TRBJ2-7	TRBD2	TRBV7-8	.	TGTGCCAGCAGCTTAGCCCGCGGACTAGCGGGATCATACGAGCAGTACTTC	CASSLARGLAGSYEQYF
TRBJ1-1	TRBD1	TRBV7-9	.	TGTGCCAGCAGCTCTTACAGGGGGCGTGCTGAAGCTTTCTTT	CASSSYRGRAEAFF
TRBJ2-2	TRBD2	TRBV5-4	.	TGTGCCAGCAGCTTGAAGGCGGGAGGAACCGGGGAGCTGTTTTTT	CASSLKAGGTGELFF
TRBJ2-3	.	TRBV4-2	.	TGTGCCAGCAGCCTCCAGACAGATACGCAGTATTTT	CASSLQTDTQYF
TRBJ1-4	.	TRBV28	once	TGTGCCAGCAGTTTGAGACAGTCCAATGAAAAACTGTTTTTT	CASSLRQSNEKLFF
TRBJ2-1	TRBD2	TRBV28	.	TGTGCCAGCAGATCTCTAGCGGGAGAGGTCAATGAGCAGTTCTTC	CASRSLAGEVNEQFF
TRBJ1-5	TRBD1	TRBV28	.	TGTGCCAGCAGTCACGATAGACAGGGGGGTAAACAGCCCCAGCATTTT	CASSHDRQGGKQPQHF
TRBJ1-4	.	TRBV5-4	few	TGTGCCAGCAGCCACGGGACAAGGAATGAAAAACTGTTTTTT	CASSHGTRNEKLFF
TRBJ1-2	.	TRBV7-9	.	TGTGCCAGCAGCCGGACGACAGACCGCCTTAACTATGGCTACACCTTC	CASSRTTDRLNYGYTF
TRBJ2-2	.	TRBV19	few	TGTGCCAGTAGTATAAGCCATTTCACCGGGGAGCTGTTTTTT	CASSISHFTGELFF
TRBJ2-7	.	TRBV28	.	TGTGCCACCACGGGAGCCCGGGTCTACGAGCAGTACTTC	CATTGARVYEQYF
TRBJ2-3	TRBD2	TRBV7-9	.	TGTGCCAGCAGCTCCAGAGCGGGAGGAGATACGCAGTATTTT	CASSSRAGGDTQYF
TRBJ2-7	TRBD2	TRBV5-1	.	TGCGCCAGCAGGGCTAGCGGGAGTGTCATCTACGAGCAGTACTTC	CASRASGSVIYEQYF
TRBJ2-2	TRBD2	TRBV7-2	.	TGTGCCAGCAGGCTCCGGGGGGGCACCGGGGAGCTGTTTTTT	CASRLRGGTGELFF
TRBJ1-6	TRBD1	TRBV5-4	.	TGTGCCAGCAGCTTGGCCGGGACAGGGGATCCACCCCTCCACTTT	CASSLAGTGDPPLHF
TRBJ1-4	TRBD1	TRBV28	.	TGTGCCAGCAGTCCACACAGGGGTAATGAAAAACTGTTTTTT	CASSPHRGNEKLFF
TRBJ2-1	TRBD2	TRBV6-4	once	TGTGCCAGCAGTGACTCGGGGGAGGGGATATACAATGAGCAGTTCTTC	CASSDSGEGIYNEQFF
TRBJ2-1	.	TRBV7-8	.	TGTGCCAGCAGCCCCTGGCCCTCCATATTCAATGAGCAGTTCTTC	CASSPWPSIFNEQFF
TRBJ1-6	TRBD1	TRBV19	once	TGTGCTCCACTCCCCTCGGGACAGGGTAATTCACCCCTCCACTTT	CAPLPSGQGNSPLHF
TRBJ1-5	.	TRBV6-1	.	TGTGCAACCCGGGGAACAGGGTGGCATCAGCCCCAGCATTTT	CATRGTGWHQPQHF
TRBJ2-7	TRBD2	TRBV27	.	TGTGCCAGCAGTTTACAGACTAGCGCCCTCTACGAGCAGTACTTC	CASSLQTSALYEQYF